This T cell receptor beta chain was retrieved from a study of neurological immune-mediated disorders. This clonotype came up many times. The target antigen is unknown. TCRdb independently ran MiXCR on the 5' RACE reads; one entry per CDR3 protein. The table lists under 75,000 distinct CDR3 sequences, approximately 3.1% of them singletons. Study-wide results and limits: The greatest TCR clonal expansion appeared in HTLV-1-associated myelopathy and the smallest, falling below healthy controls, in multiple sclerosis.

The germline gives CDR1 SGHTA, CDR2 FQGTGA. Trimming cost V 0 bases and J 3 bases, with 9 bases left between them. The CDR3 spans 15 residues. The clonotype comes from a woman aged 55-75 years with multiple sclerosis. The rearrangement joins TRBV7-3 to TRBJ2-1; no clear D. The sample consisted of PBMCs. CDR3: CASSLTGSGYNEQFF. The CDR3 bases are TGTGCCAGCAGCTTAACGGGATCGGGCTACAATGAGCAGTTCTTC. Full variable domain (outside the CDR3, taken from reference TRBV7-3 and TRBJ2-1): GAGVSQTPSNKVTEKGKYVELRCDPISGHTALYWYRQSLGQGPEFLIYFQGTGAADDSGLPNDRFFAVRPEGSVSTLKIQRTERGDSAVYLCASSLTGSGYNEQFFGPGTRLTVL.